One T cell receptor beta chain is described in this entry. Its antigen remains unidentified. This specimen comes from a study of shared clonotypes between healthy human individuals. General study points: Non-shared clonotypes had lower generation probabilities than clonotypes shared by all four sorted-subset donors.

The authors' processing: ImmunoSEQ output lacked quality scores and full-length reads, limiting matched filtering. Sequencing was performed with immunoSEQ multiplex PCR; in TCRdb, only in-frame clones are kept and a portion is missing. The DNA gave D and trimming, while V, J and clone size come from that table. This sample has about 680,000 clones, with around 67% found just once. CDR1 and CDR2 from the germline V gene are MNHEY and SMNVEV (reference sequence). This CDR3 is 13 amino acids long. V shed 5 bases and J shed 8 bases, with 15 bases lying between them. V gene TRBV27 combines with J gene TRBJ1-2; a weak D match, TRBD1 (5 bases). The sequenced material came from memory CD4+ T cells sorted from blood. Subset noted: CD45RA-negative fraction. The receptor comes from a woman between 25 and 40 years old in good health. The CDR3 DNA reads as TGTGCCAGCAGTCCCAGGCGGGGGGACGGCTACACCTTC. Translating gives CASSPRRGDGYTF.